The present TCR beta chain was sequenced within a study of response to subunit inactivated influenza vaccine (dated by TCRdb to 2016 to 2019). Background on the whole study: The study used deep quantitative T cell receptor repertoire profiling to track responses to a trivalent subunit inactivated influenza vaccine.

The method was RT-PCR. For sequencing, an Illumina HiSeq 2500 was employed. The public reads were quality trimmed at Q25 with fastp and then assembled into clones with MiXCR by TCRdb, keeping productive beta chains. Rows with a matching CDR3 protein are joined into one entry that keeps the most common DNA and genes. Within this sample are 490,000 or so distinct CDR3 sequences, with less than 10% of them counted one time only. Jointly, the top ten make up 10% to 15% of the sample. Broader findings and caveats from the paper: It was suggested by the authors that each seasonal influenza vaccination may recruit only a limited number of new T cells.

Remarks on this clonotype: The antigen it recognizes is unknown. No base qualities exist here, and no much larger clone lies one base off it.

Material: PBMCs from blood, obtained roughly 24 months after vaccination. The TCR comes from a man aged 45-69 years who received an inactivated influenza vaccine. Donor details come from another sample of the same person, matched by shared clones.

The CDR3 protein sequence reads: CASSYGRGHYGYTF. The DNA reads TGTGCCAGCAGTTACGGCAGGGGGCACTATGGCTACACCTTC. The chain is assembled from TRBV6-5 and TRBJ1-2; TRBD1 lines up with 8 middle nucleotides. From V the trimming removes 2 bases and from J it removes 3 bases, while the gene matches leave 2 bases of the junction unaccounted for. CDR1 and CDR2 (MNHEY, SVGAGI) derive from the germline V gene. CDR3 length: 14 amino acids, cysteine to phenylalanine. The DNA shown is the 42-base CDR3, in frame from base 1.